One and the same sample provided the 20 T cell receptor beta chains below, sequenced in a study of T cells in Graves' hyperthyroidism and ophthalmopathy. The CDR3 regions of TCR beta were amplified from RNA transcripts. A first-round RT-PCR of the TCR CDR3 used the HTBI primer set. TCRdb recomputed calls from the multiplex PCR reads with MiXCR, one row per CDR3 protein. The sample has approximately 220,000 distinct CDR3 sequences; 15% to 20% are singletons. Sequenced: blood. These receptors all stem from a middle-aged man with Graves' hyperthyroidism.

J is TRBJ2-2 and V is TRBV14, with unresolved D. Germline CDR1 and CDR2: SGHDN and FVKESK. The V gene lost 2 bases and the J gene lost 7 bases, with 5 bases spanning the gap. CDR3 size: 12 residues. CDR3 DNA: TGTGCCAGCAGCCAAACCCTCGGGGAGCTGTTTTTT. It encodes CASSQTLGELFF.

This clonotype was counted many times. J is TRBJ2-5 and V is TRBV18; D uncertain. CDR3 size: 14 residues. V lost 3 bases to trimming and J lost 2 bases, with 10 bases between them. Germline lookup yields CDR1 KGHSH and CDR2 LQKENI. CDR3 in DNA: TGTGCCAGCTCACCGGCCCGGGCACAAGAGACCCAGTACTTC. Translating gives CASSPARAQETQYF.

This clonotype was seen repeatedly, ten times or more. The chain joins TRBV7-2 to TRBJ2-7; D perhaps matches TRBD2 (5 bases). CDR1 is SGHTA and CDR2 is FQGNSA in the germline V gene. There are 14 residues in the CDR3. V shed 5 bases and J shed 1 base, with 12 bases lying between them. CDR3 bases: TGTGCCAGCAGCCGTACCTGGGAGTCCTACGAGCAGTACTTC. It specifies CASSRTWESYEQYF.

This clonotype came up many times. The chain carries TRBV20-1 and TRBJ1-1; tentative D call: TRBD1 (6 bases). The CDR3 has 12 amino acids. In germline, CDR1 is DFQATT, CDR2 SNEGSKA (reference sequence). Trimming took 1 base from V and 5 from J, leaving 8 bases between them. CDR3 nucleotides: TGCAGTGCTAGAGTTCAGGGGACTGAAGCTTTCTTT. As protein: CSARVQGTEAFF.

This clonotype was recorded a few times. This chain uses TRBV19 with TRBJ2-7, with TRBD2 matching 7 bases. V dropped 5 bases and J dropped 0; count of bases not matched to a gene: 1. The CDR3 contains 13 residues. Per germline, CDR1 LNHDA and CDR2 SQIVND (reference sequence). The DNA of the CDR3 is TGTGCCAGTAGTGGCGGGAGCTCCTACGAGCAGTACTTC. Residues: CASSGGSSYEQYF.

In this sample, this clonotype turned up many times. The gene calls are TRBV27 and TRBJ1-2, with 8 bases aligning to TRBD1. Germline loops: CDR1 MNHEY, CDR2 SMNVEV (reference sequence). V dropped 5 bases and J dropped 8; count of bases not matched to a gene: 13. The CDR3 loop spans 15 amino acids. CDR3 in amino acids: CASSLLGTGQIGYTF. The CDR3 DNA reads as TGTGCCAGCAGTCTGCTGGGGACAGGACAGATCGGCTACACCTTC.

This clonotype was found many times. The V call is TRBV6-1, the J call TRBJ1-2; D remains unclear. This CDR3 contains 10 residues. Germline V gives CDR1 MNHNS, CDR2 SASEGT. Trimming cost V 5 bases and J 5 bases, with 3 bases left between them. The chain's CDR3 is CASSPYGYTF. The CDR3 DNA reads TGTGCCAGCAGTCCTTATGGCTACACCTTC.

The genes are TRBV13 and TRBJ1-1, with unresolved D. V dropped 4 bases and J dropped 5 bases, with 11 bases sitting between them. CDR1 is PRHDT and CDR2 is FYEKMQ in the germline V gene (reference sequence). The CDR3 spans 13 residues. The CDR3 DNA follows: TGTGCCAGCAGCTCCCATCATGATACTGAAGCTTTCTTT. It is translated as CASSSHHDTEAFF.

A few counts support this clonotype. The chain combines TRBV18 with TRBJ1-1, with TRBD1 as a possible D gene (5 bases). The CDR3 consists of 15 residues. Trimming stripped 4 bases from V and 1 base from J, with 13 bases between. CDR1 is KGHSH and CDR2 is LQKENI in the germline V gene. The CDR3 DNA is TGTGCCAGCTCACTTACATTGGGGGAGAACACTGAAGCTTTCTTT. Translated, it gives CASSLTLGENTEAFF.

This clonotype was detected many times. The chain uses TRBV18 and TRBJ2-5, with D possibly called TRBD1 or TRBD2 (6 bases each). The germline CDR1 and CDR2 sequences are KGHSH and LQKENI. Trimming pared 0 bases from V and 5 bases from J, leaving 10 bases between. CDR3 size: 14 residues. CDR3: CASSPPSGAETQYF. CDR3 coding DNA: TGTGCCAGCTCACCACCCTCGGGGGCGGAGACCCAGTACTTC. The entire variable domain, with the rest obtained from reference TRBV18 and TRBJ2-5, is as follows: NAGVMQNPRHLVRRRGQEARLRCSPMKGHSHVYWYRQLPEEGLKFMVYLQKENIIDESGMPKERFSAEFPKEGPSILRIQQVVRGDSAAYFCASSPPSGAETQYFGPGTRLLVL.

This clonotype was seen at least ten times. The chain employs TRBV18 and TRBJ2-3, with TRBD2 identical over 7 bases. With V trimmed by 3 bases and J by 6 bases, 12 bases remained unmatched. Germline V gene sequence: CDR1 KGHSH, CDR2 LQKENI. The CDR3 runs to 16 residues. CDR3 loop: CASSPVPSGEWDTQYF. In DNA form, the CDR3 reads TGTGCCAGCTCACCTGTTCCCAGCGGGGAGTGGGATACGCAGTATTTT.

Note on this clonotype: The germline gene is not matched at one end of the junction; a read error may be the cause. This sequence joins TRBV7-9 and TRBJ1-4; no clear D. Germline V CDR1 and CDR2: SEHNR, FQNEAQ (reference sequence). This CDR3 region has 15 residues. CDR3 amino acids: CASSLEAATNGKLFF. The CDR3 region has the DNA TGTGCCAGCAGCTTAGAGGCCGCAACTAATGGAAAACTGTTTTTT.

This clonotype was seen at least ten times. The chain joins TRBV11-2 to TRBJ1-1, with no clear D. V shed 1 base and J shed 0 bases, with 15 bases lying between them. The germline V gene encodes CDR1 SGHAT and CDR2 FQNNGV. CDR3 length: 17 amino acids. The CDR3 nucleotides read TGTGCCAGCAGCTTAGTGGGAGGATCCGTCATGAACACTGAAGCTTTCTTT. Translating gives CASSLVGGSVMNTEAFF.

This clonotype was counted at least ten times. The chain uses TRBV5-1 and TRBJ1-5; perhaps TRBD1 as D (6 bases). V lost 3 bases and J lost 5, with 9 bases in between. CDR3 length: 13 residues. Germline-derived CDR1 and CDR2 are SGHRS and YFSETQ. Written as DNA, the CDR3 is TGCGCCAGCAGCTCAGGGGAGGATCAGCCCCAGCATTTT. Translated, it gives CASSSGEDQPQHF.

At least ten counts were recorded for this clonotype. The chain employs TRBV28 and TRBJ2-7; TRBD2 matches 15 bases. V lost 4 bases, J lost 4 bases, and 8 bases stayed unmatched. The germline V gene encodes CDR1 MDHEN and CDR2 SYDVKM. CDR3 length: 17 amino acids. The DNA for the CDR3 is TGTGCCAGCAGTTGGCTGGGACTAGCGGGGGGAAGATACGAGCAGTACTTC. Its protein is CASSWLGLAGGRYEQYF.

In this sample, this clonotype turned up many times. J is TRBJ2-7 and V is TRBV12-3 or TRBV12-4; 11 bases are a match to TRBD2. Germline trimming cut 7 bases from V and 5 bases from J; bases unmatched to any gene: 4. This CDR3 has 13 amino acids. The CDR3 reads CASMTSGAHEQYF. CDR3 DNA: TGTGCCAGCATGACTAGCGGGGCCCACGAGCAGTACTTC.

Notes on this clonotype: Without the conserved terminal phenylalanine or tryptophan, this CDR3 likely stems from a read error. This chain joins TRBV12-3 or TRBV12-4 and TRBJ1-2; maybe TRBD1 (5 bases). The CDR3 extends over 13 amino acids. The ends were cut back, 4 bases at V and 3 bases at J, with 9 bases in the middle. Here the CDR3 reads CASSSGIDYGYTS. CDR3 sequence (DNA): TGTGCCAGCAGTTCAGGGATCGACTATGGCTACACCTCC.

CDR3 nucleotide sequence: TGTGCCAGCTCACGGCAGGCGACAGGGACTTCTGGAAACACCATATATTTT. Translation: CASSRQATGTSGNTIYF. The chain is built from TRBV18 and TRBJ1-3, with TRBD1 matching over 7 bases. This CDR3 comprises 17 residues. V lost 4 bases, J lost 1 base, and 10 bases stayed unmatched. The germline gives CDR1 KGHSH, CDR2 LQKENI.

This clonotype is a singleton in its sample. The CDR3 sequence: CARTAPRQGPYGYTF. Here the CDR3 DNA reads TGCGCCAGGACCGCACCACGACAGGGACCCTATGGCTACACCTTC. The chain joins TRBV5-1 to TRBJ1-2, with TRBD1 matching over 7 bases. Looked up from germline, CDR1 is SGHRS and CDR2 is YFSETQ. V lost 8 bases, J lost 4 bases, and 14 bases stayed unmatched. CDR3 length: 15 residues.

The chain uses TRBV20-1 and TRBJ2-6; D unclear. The V end was cut by 7 bases, the J end by 3 bases, with 4 bases between. The CDR3 totals 11 residues. Germline values: CDR1 DFQATT, CDR2 SNEGSKA (reference sequence). As DNA, the CDR3 is TGCAGTGTAGTTGGGGCCAACGTCCTGACTTTC. Amino acid sequence: CSVVGANVLTF.